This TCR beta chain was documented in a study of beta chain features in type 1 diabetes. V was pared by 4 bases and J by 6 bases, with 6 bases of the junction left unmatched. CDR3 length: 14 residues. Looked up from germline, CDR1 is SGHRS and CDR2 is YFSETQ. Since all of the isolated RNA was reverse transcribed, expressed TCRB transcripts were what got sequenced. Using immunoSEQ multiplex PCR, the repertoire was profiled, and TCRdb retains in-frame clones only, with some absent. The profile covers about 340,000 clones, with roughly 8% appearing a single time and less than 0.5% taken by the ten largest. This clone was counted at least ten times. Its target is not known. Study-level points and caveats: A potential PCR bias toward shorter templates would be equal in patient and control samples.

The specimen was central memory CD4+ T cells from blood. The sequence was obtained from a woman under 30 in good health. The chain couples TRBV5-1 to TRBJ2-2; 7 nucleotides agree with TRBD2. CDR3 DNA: TGCGCCAGCAGCAGGTCCACTAGCGCCGGGGAGCTGTTTTTT. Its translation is CASSRSTSAGELFF.